Below, 12 T cell receptor beta chains from the same sample are listed, as sequenced in a study of beta chain features in type 1 diabetes. Findings and limits, study-wide: Across all four CD4+ subsets, people with type 1 diabetes showed modestly shorter TCRB CDR3s.

Their antigens remain unidentified. Every bit of the isolated RNA underwent reverse transcription, so sequencing read expressed TCRB transcripts. TCRdb keeps only in-frame clones here, not all; method: immunoSEQ multiplex PCR. This table has 600,000 to 750,000 clones, 9.5% to 15% appearing once. Sequenced: naive CD4+ T cells from blood. Receptors originate from a man younger than 45 with type 1 diabetes.

This clone was recorded a few times. The chain has TRBV7-2 and TRBJ1-5; the match to TRBD1 covers 9 bases. The CDR3 loop spans 14 amino acids. J lost 6 bases, V lost 5 bases, and 5 bases had no gene match. Germline V gene sequence: CDR1 SGHTA, CDR2 FQGNSA. CDR3 residues: CASSRTGVRQPQHF. In DNA form, the CDR3 reads TGTGCCAGCAGCCGGACAGGGGTCCGTCAGCCCCAGCATTTT.

This clone came up a few times. The genes are TRBV4-2 and TRBJ2-3, with TRBD2 identical over 12 bases. Per germline, CDR1 LGHNA and CDR2 YNFKEQ. J gave up 6 bases and V 3 bases, and 13 bases lay outside the gene matches. The CDR3 is 18 residues long. The CDR3 coding sequence is TGTGCCAGCAGCCAGTCCCCTCCTAGCGGGGGGGCGTTGGATACGCAGTATTTT. This gives the protein CASSQSPPSGGALDTQYF.

The V gene is TRBV18, the J gene TRBJ2-1; TRBD2 is a possible D gene (6 bases). The germline V and J ends were trimmed by 0 bases and 9 bases, with 15 bases remaining between them. Germline CDR1 reads KGHSH; CDR2 reads LQKENI. This CDR3 is built from 15 residues. CDR3 coding DNA: TGTGCCAGCTCACCACCGTCGACTAGGGCACCTGAGCAGTTCTTC. Its translation is CASSPPSTRAPEQFF.

The chain is built from TRBV5-8 and TRBJ1-4; TRBD1 matches 7 bases. J was trimmed by 8 bases and V by 0 bases; bases with no gene match: 7. Germline V lookup: CDR1 SGHTS, CDR2 YDEGEE. The CDR3 has 15 residues. CDR3 nucleotide sequence: TGTGCCAGCAGCTTGGAACAGGGGCGAGGGGAAAAACTGTTTTTT. Protein: CASSLEQGRGEKLFF. Full variable domain (outside the CDR3, taken from reference TRBV5-8 and TRBJ1-4): EAGVTQSPTHLIKTRGQQATLRCSPISGHTSVYWYQQALGLGLQFLLWYDEGEERNRGNFPPRFSGRQFPNYSSELNVNALELEDSALYLCASSLEQGRGEKLFFGSGTQLSVL.

V and J are TRBV27 and TRBJ2-3; 12 nucleotides agree with TRBD2. The germline gives CDR1 MNHEY, CDR2 SMNVEV (reference sequence). The J segment lost 1 base and the V segment lost 10 bases, leaving 12 bases of the junction unmatched. This CDR3 contains 17 residues. The CDR3 is CANSVPTSGGRTDTQYF. CDR3 nucleotides: TGTGCCAACTCCGTTCCGACTAGCGGGGGTCGCACAGATACGCAGTATTTT.

The chain couples TRBV19 to TRBJ2-7; 7 nucleotides match TRBD1. The CDR3 is made up of 14 amino acids. V trimming: 6 bases; J trimming: 5 bases; junction bases outside the gene matches: 10. From germline, CDR1 is LNHDA and CDR2 SQIVND (reference sequence). CDR3 nucleotides: TGTGCCAGTAGGTCGACAGGGATGGCAGACGAGCAGTACTTC. This codes for CASRSTGMADEQYF. The variable domain in full, with the rest retrieved from reference TRBV19 and TRBJ2-7, is DGGITQSPKYLFRKEGQNVTLSCEQNLNHDAMYWYRQDPGQGLRLIYYSQIVNDFQKGDIAEGYSVSREKKESFPLTVTSAQKNPTAFYLCASRSTGMADEQYFGPGTRLTVT.

A few counts support this clone. The chain employs TRBV6-5 and TRBJ2-3; D could derive from TRBD1 or TRBD2 (5 bases each). Trimming cost V 2 bases and J 0 bases, with 6 bases left between them. The CDR3 consists of 14 residues. Looked up from germline, CDR1 is MNHEY and CDR2 is SVGAGI. The CDR3 here is CASSYGDSTDTQYF. CDR3 DNA sequence: TGTGCCAGCAGTTACGGGGACAGCACAGATACGCAGTATTTT.

In its sample, this clone was seen a few times. The genes are TRBV25-1 and TRBJ2-5, with 9 bases lining up with TRBD2. This CDR3 has 16 residues. CDR1 MGHDK and CDR2 SYGVNS come from the germline V gene. Trimming took 4 bases from V and 5 from J; bases not matched to a gene: 11. CDR3 sequence reads: CASSGAGGPPRETQYF. In DNA form, the CDR3 reads TGTGCCAGCAGTGGAGCGGGGGGCCCACCACGGGAGACCCAGTACTTC.

This clone was counted only a few times. The chain joins TRBV10-3 to TRBJ2-7; no reliable D call. This CDR3 has 12 residues. V was clipped by 4 bases and J by 6 bases, with 10 bases between them. CDR1 is ENHRY and CDR2 is SYGVKD in the germline V gene. Here the CDR3 DNA reads TGTGCCATCAGTGCCCTTCTCCGCGAGCAGTACTTC. As protein: CAISALLREQYF.

The table lists this clone with a few counts. V gene TRBV19 combines with J gene TRBJ1-1, with 9 bases fitting TRBD1. The germline gives CDR1 LNHDA, CDR2 SQIVND (reference sequence). With 5 bases clipped from V and 5 bases from J, the junction kept 9 bases outside the gene matches. CDR3 length: 15 residues. The CDR3 bases are TGTGCCAGTAGTCCCAGACAGGGGGGAGGAACTGAAGCTTTCTTT. Residues: CASSPRQGGGTEAFF.

The chain uses TRBV9 and TRBJ1-5, with D possibly being TRBD1 (6 bases). This CDR3 has 15 residues. Germline CDR1 is SGDLS and CDR2 is YYNGEE. V was cut by 0 bases and J by 1 base, with 8 bases left in between. The CDR3 DNA sequence: TGTGCCAGCAGCGTAGGGCAGGGGAGCAATCAGCCCCAGCATTTT. It specifies CASSVGQGSNQPQHF.

J is TRBJ2-6 and V is TRBV25-1; TRBD1 aligns across 8 bases. Germline lookup yields CDR1 MGHDK and CDR2 SYGVNS. The CDR3 consists of 16 residues. Germline trimming cut 5 bases from V and 2 bases from J; bases unmatched to any gene: 5. The CDR3 loop is CASSNQGATGANVLTF. CDR3 DNA: TGTGCCAGCAGTAACCAGGGGGCCACTGGGGCCAACGTCCTGACTTTC.